These T cell receptor beta chains were read from a single sample in a study of cytomegalovirus exposure and HLA in healthy donors. Sequenced by immunoSEQ multiplex PCR; TCRdb stores in-frame clones only, minus some. This table holds roughly 330,000 clones, about 90% found once. Sequenced material: PBMCs. Source of these receptors: a woman aged 25 to 39 in good health and CMV-seropositive. The CDR3 runs from the conserved cysteine through the conserved F or W. The order of the fields is clone size, J gene, V gene, D gene, CDR3 protein, CDR3 DNA. A D gene is named only where the DNA matches it firmly. Expanded clones are given a class, and other clones once, few, many or no size at all.

- | TRBJ1-2 | TRBV6-1 | - | CASSDTDYGYTF | TGTGCCAGCAGTGACACAGACTATGGCTACACCTTC
- | TRBJ1-2 | TRBV27 | - | CASSLTPGGGGGYTF | TGTGCCAGCAGTTTAACCCCGGGGGGGGGCGGTGGCTACACCTTC
- | TRBJ2-3 | TRBV7-2 | - | CASSAGGVYTQYF | TGTGCCAGCAGTGCCGGGGGCGTGTATACGCAGTATTTT
- | TRBJ2-3 | TRBV12-2 | - | CASRLEEGCPQADTQYF | TGTGCAAGTCGCTTAGAAGAGGGCTGCCCCCAAGCAGATACGCAGTATTTT
- | TRBJ2-5 | TRBV2 | - | CASSEGLILPETQYF | TGTGCCAGCAGTGAAGGCCTGATCCTCCCAGAGACCCAGTACTTC
few | TRBJ1-2 | TRBV5-4 | TRBD1 | CASRRDRGNYGYTF | TGTGCCAGCAGACGGGACAGGGGCAACTATGGCTACACCTTC
once | TRBJ1-1 | TRBV5-4 | - | CASSPEWGVIAAFF | TGTGCCAGCAGCCCGGAGTGGGGGGTCATTGCAGCTTTCTTT
- | TRBJ2-1 | TRBV27 | - | CASSLWGQRGLRYNEQFF | TGTGCCAGCAGTTTATGGGGACAGCGGGGTTTGCGATACAATGAGCAGTTCTTC
once | TRBJ2-1 | TRBV6-5 | - | CASSSPPDHNEQFF | TGTGCCAGCAGTTCTCCCCCAGACCACAATGAGCAGTTCTTC
- | TRBJ1-2 | TRBV6-5 | TRBD1 | CASSYTPRGSNYGYTF | TGTGCCAGCAGTTACACGCCCAGGGGGTCTAACTATGGCTACACCTTC
- | TRBJ2-7 | TRBV6-6 | TRBD2 | CASGTSGPDEQYF | TGTGCCAGCGGGACTAGCGGGCCCGACGAGCAGTACTTC
- | TRBJ2-3 | TRBV7-2 | - | CASSSRGSTDTQYF | TGTGCCAGCAGCTCCCGGGGGAGCACAGATACGCAGTATTTT
- | TRBJ1-1 | TRBV7-6 | - | CASSDPLGRGAEAFF | TGTGCCAGCAGCGATCCTCTAGGTAGGGGGGCTGAAGCTTTCTTT
- | TRBJ1-5 | TRBV6-6 | - | CASSSGDGSNQPQHF | TGTGCCAGCAGTTCTGGGGACGGTAGCAATCAGCCCCAGCATTTT
- | TRBJ2-7 | TRBV4-2 | - | CASSQEVDPPGYEQYF | TGTGCCAGCAGCCAAGAGGTAGACCCGCCGGGGTACGAGCAGTACTTC
- | TRBJ2-1 | TRBV6-6 | TRBD2 | CASSLASGGAYNEQFF | TGTGCCAGCAGTTTGGCGAGCGGGGGGGCCTACAATGAGCAGTTCTTC
many | TRBJ2-5 | TRBV5-1 | - | CASSLEETQYF | TGCGCCAGCAGCTTGGAAGAGACCCAGTACTTC
- | TRBJ2-5 | TRBV5-6 | - | CASSQKTAVVQYF | TGTGCCAGCAGCCAGAAGACCGCCGTTGTCCAGTACTTC
- | TRBJ2-7 | TRBV27 | - | CASSPGPLGEQYF | TGTGCCAGCAGCCCGGGACCGCTCGGGGAGCAGTACTTC
- | TRBJ1-5 | TRBV5-6 | TRBD1 | CASSSSKGAPSNQPQHF | TGTGCCAGCAGCTCATCTAAGGGGGCCCCTAGCAATCAGCCCCAGCATTTT
- | TRBJ1-3 | TRBV4-2 | TRBD1 | CASGDRATKSGNTIYF | TGTGCCAGCGGCGACAGGGCTACGAAGTCTGGAAACACCATATATTTT
few | TRBJ2-5 | TRBV4-2 | - | CASSTDYLLYF | TGTGCCAGCAGCACGGACTATCTCCTATACTTC
- | TRBJ2-1 | TRBV4-2 | - | CASSQERGGTSYNEQFF | TGTGCCAGCAGCCAAGAACGAGGGGGGACCTCCTACAATGAGCAGTTCTTC
- | TRBJ1-6 | TRBV9 | - | CASSVGSHSPLHF | TGTGCCAGCAGCGTAGGAAGTCACTCACCCCTCCACTTT
- | TRBJ2-3 | TRBV14 | - | CASSQAVRDTQYF | TGTGCCAGCAGCCAAGCCGTAAGGGATACGCAGTATTTT
- | TRBJ1-2 | TRBV7-9 | - | CASSLVVWEGYTF | TGTGCCAGCAGCTTAGTAGTCTGGGAGGGCTACACCTTC
- | TRBJ1-2 | TRBV30 | - | CAWRSLTVLYGYTF | TGTGCCTGGAGGAGCCTGACAGTTCTCTATGGCTACACCTTC
- | TRBJ1-4 | TRBV25-1 | TRBD1 | CASRPGQQNEKLFF | TGTGCCAGCCGACCGGGACAGCAAAATGAAAAACTGTTTTTT
- | TRBJ1-4 | TRBV27 | TRBD1 | CASRGQGNEKLFF | TGTGCCAGCCGGGGACAGGGTAATGAAAAACTGTTTTTT
- | TRBJ2-7 | TRBV19 | - | CASSQTLPHEQYF | TGTGCCAGTAGTCAGACTTTGCCCCACGAGCAGTACTTC
- | TRBJ2-1 | TRBV4-1 | - | CASSQGLNEQFF | TGCGCCAGCAGCCAGGGACTTAATGAGCAGTTCTTC
- | TRBJ2-7 | TRBV21-1 | - | CASSKSSGGPASYEQYF | TGTGCCAGCAGCAAGTCTAGTGGGGGCCCAGCTTCCTACGAGCAGTACTTC
once | TRBJ1-2 | TRBV2 | - | CASSWGEYGYTF | TGTGCCAGCAGTTGGGGGGAATATGGCTACACCTTC
- | TRBJ2-1 | TRBV25-1 | TRBD1 | CASSGQGRYNEQFF | TGTGCCAGCAGTGGACAGGGCCGATACAATGAGCAGTTCTTC
- | TRBJ2-7 | TRBV29-1 | - | CSVVLVGNTYEQYF | TGCAGCGTTGTACTCGTCGGAAATACCTACGAGCAGTACTTC
- | TRBJ1-2 | TRBV7-9 | TRBD1 | CASSSGTGGFGYTF | TGTGCCAGCAGCTCCGGGACAGGGGGTTTCGGCTACACCTTC
- | TRBJ1-1 | TRBV6-1 | - | CASSGPRTVMNTEAFF | TGTGCCAGCAGTGGCCCCCGGACGGTCATGAACACTGAAGCTTTCTTT
- | TRBJ2-2 | TRBV4-1 | TRBD2 | CASSQTGGSGELFF | TGCGCCAGCAGCCAAACGGGGGGGTCCGGGGAGCTGTTTTTT
- | TRBJ2-2 | TRBV19 | - | CASSIGHSLNPTGELFF | TGTGCCAGTAGTATCGGGCACTCCCTTAATCCAACCGGGGAGCTGTTTTTT
- | TRBJ2-3 | TRBV28 | TRBD2 | CASRSGGSTDTQYF | TGTGCCAGCAGAAGCGGGGGCAGCACAGATACGCAGTATTTT
- | TRBJ2-1 | TRBV27 | - | CASSLPGGLYNEQFF | TGTGCCAGCAGTTTACCCGGGGGCCTATACAATGAGCAGTTCTTC
- | TRBJ2-1 | TRBV13 | TRBD2 | CASSPSGVGEQFF | TGTGCCAGCAGCCCCAGCGGGGTTGGGGAGCAGTTCTTC
- | TRBJ2-3 | TRBV6-1 | TRBD2 | CASSEWLSGTTDTQYF | TGTGCCAGCAGTGAATGGCTTAGCGGGACCACAGATACGCAGTATTTT
- | TRBJ1-1 | TRBV29-1 | - | CSVAETVNTEAFF | TGCAGCGTTGCCGAGACAGTGAACACTGAAGCTTTCTTT
- | TRBJ1-2 | TRBV7-8 | - | CASSPRGREDGYTF | TGTGCCAGCAGCCCCAGAGGCAGGGAAGATGGCTACACCTTC
- | TRBJ1-1 | TRBV7-3 | - | CASSLGGRNTEAFF | TGTGCCAGCAGCTTAGGCGGACGGAACACTGAAGCTTTCTTT
few | TRBJ2-2 | TRBV11-3 | - | CASSFSRSGELFF | TGTGCCAGCAGCTTTAGTAGGTCCGGGGAGCTGTTTTTT
- | TRBJ2-1 | TRBV7-2 | - | CASSSQGSEQFF | TGTGCCAGCAGCTCTCAGGGTAGTGAGCAGTTCTTC
- | TRBJ2-5 | TRBV25-1 | - | CASSVWLSGPAEETQYF | TGTGCCAGCAGTGTCTGGCTATCGGGTCCAGCGGAAGAGACCCAGTACTTC
- | TRBJ2-7 | TRBV6-5 | - | CATTGTTYEQYF | TGTGCCACCACAGGTACCACCTACGAGCAGTACTTC
- | TRBJ2-3 | TRBV9 | TRBD2 | CASSVRLTSKGQYF | TGTGCCAGCAGCGTACGATTGACTAGCAAGGGTCAGTATTTT
- | TRBJ2-3 | TRBV18 | TRBD1 | CASSPPTGGLTDTQYF | TGTGCCAGCTCACCACCGACAGGGGGCCTCACAGATACGCAGTATTTT
- | TRBJ1-4 | TRBV5-1 | - | CASRGDKDATEKLFF | TGCGCCAGCAGGGGGGACAAGGATGCGACTGAAAAACTGTTTTTT
- | TRBJ2-3 | TRBV30 | - | CAWSVQGGTDTQYF | TGTGCCTGGAGTGTACAAGGTGGCACAGATACGCAGTATTTT
- | TRBJ2-1 | TRBV4-1 | TRBD1 | CASSQTRDRFDQGVF | TGCGCCAGCAGCCAAACCCGGGACAGGTTCGATCAGGGGGTCTTC
- | TRBJ2-7 | TRBV14 | TRBD2 | CASSHRREDYEQYF | TGTGCCAGCAGCCATCGGCGGGAGGACTACGAGCAGTACTTC
- | TRBJ1-2 | TRBV25-1 | TRBD1 | CASSDPSGQIYGYTF | TGTGCCAGCAGTGACCCCTCGGGACAGATCTATGGCTACACCTTC
once | TRBJ1-1 | TRBV7-9 | TRBD1 | CASSREGTGAFF | TGTGCCAGCAGCCGCGAAGGGACAGGCGCTTTCTTT
few | TRBJ2-1 | TRBV15 | - | CATSLQDYNEQFF | TGTGCCACCAGCCTACAGGACTACAATGAGCAGTTCTTC
- | TRBJ2-1 | TRBV5-1 | TRBD1 | CASSLAGGQAYNEQFF | TGCGCCAGCAGCTTGGCTGGGGGACAGGCTTACAATGAGCAGTTCTTC